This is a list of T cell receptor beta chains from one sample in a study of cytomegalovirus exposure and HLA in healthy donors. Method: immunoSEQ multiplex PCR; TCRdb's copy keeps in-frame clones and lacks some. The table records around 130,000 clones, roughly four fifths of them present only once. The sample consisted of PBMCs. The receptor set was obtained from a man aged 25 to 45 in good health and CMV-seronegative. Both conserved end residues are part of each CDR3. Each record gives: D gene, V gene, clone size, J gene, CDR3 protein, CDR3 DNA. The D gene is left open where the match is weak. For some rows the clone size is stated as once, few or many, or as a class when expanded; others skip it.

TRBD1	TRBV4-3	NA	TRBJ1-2	CASSQTRTGGIYGYTF	TGCGCCAGCAGCCAAACAAGGACAGGTGGAATCTATGGCTACACCTTC
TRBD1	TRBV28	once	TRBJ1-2	CASTTFPGQGADGYTF	TGTGCCAGCACCACTTTCCCGGGACAGGGGGCTGATGGCTACACCTTC
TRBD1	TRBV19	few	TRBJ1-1	CASSPPGQGVFYTEAFF	TGTGCCAGTAGTCCTCCGGGACAGGGGGTTTTTTACACTGAAGCTTTCTTT
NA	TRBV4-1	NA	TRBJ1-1	CASTQPGVNTEAFF	TGCGCCAGCACTCAACCAGGGGTGAACACTGAAGCTTTCTTT
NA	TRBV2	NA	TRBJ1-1	CAGTDRSVNTEAFF	TGTGCCGGTACCGACAGGAGTGTCAACACTGAAGCTTTCTTT
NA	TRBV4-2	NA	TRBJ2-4	CASSQEGALGAKNIQYF	TGTGCCAGCAGCCAAGAGGGGGCTTTAGGGGCCAAAAACATTCAGTACTTC
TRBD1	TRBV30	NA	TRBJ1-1	CAWRQGALNTEAFF	TGTGCTTGGAGACAGGGCGCCCTGAACACTGAAGCTTTCTTT
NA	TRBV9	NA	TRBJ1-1	CASSVAGTRFAEAFF	TGTGCCAGCAGCGTAGCGGGTACGCGATTCGCTGAAGCTTTCTTT
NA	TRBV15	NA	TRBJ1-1	CATGRTEGRAFF	TGTGCCACCGGGCGGACCGAGGGGAGGGCTTTCTTT
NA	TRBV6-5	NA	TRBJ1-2	CASRPDDSGYTF	TGTGCCAGCAGACCCGACGACAGCGGCTACACCTTC
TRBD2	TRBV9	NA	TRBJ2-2	CASSVGGTSGFTGELFF	TGTGCCAGCAGCGTAGGCGGGACTAGCGGGTTCACCGGGGAGCTGTTTTTT
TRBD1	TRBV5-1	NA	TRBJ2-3	CASSPRTGGYTDTQYF	TGCGCCAGCAGCCCGCGGACAGGGGGATACACAGATACGCAGTATTTT
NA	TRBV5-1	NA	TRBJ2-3	CASSPSSYTQYF	TGCGCCAGCAGCCCCTCGAGTTATACGCAGTATTTT
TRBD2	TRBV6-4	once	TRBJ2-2	CASSEEGLGTGELFF	TGTGCCAGCAGTGAGGAGGGACTAGGGACCGGGGAGCTGTTTTTT
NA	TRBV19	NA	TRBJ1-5	CASSIVKGGNQPQHF	TGTGCCAGTAGTATAGTCAAAGGGGGTAATCAGCCCCAGCATTTT
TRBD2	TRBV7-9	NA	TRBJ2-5	CASSVSGNLETQYF	TGTGCCAGCAGCGTTAGCGGGAATCTAGAGACCCAGTACTTC
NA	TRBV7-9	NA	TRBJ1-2	CASSPGGHYGYTF	TGTGCCAGCAGCCCGGGGGGCCACTATGGCTACACCTTC
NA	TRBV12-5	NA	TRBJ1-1	CASGLDSRDTEAFF	TGTGCTAGTGGTTTGGACTCGCGAGACACTGAAGCTTTCTTT
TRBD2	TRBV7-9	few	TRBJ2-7	CASSQLTSTLSEQYF	TGTGCCAGCAGCCAATTGACTAGCACCCTGTCCGAGCAGTACTTC
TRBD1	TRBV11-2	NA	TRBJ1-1	CASSRPRDRGFEAFF	TGTGCCAGCAGCCGCCCTCGGGACAGGGGTTTTGAAGCTTTCTTT
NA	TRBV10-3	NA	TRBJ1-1	CAISDYNRKTGEAFF	TGTGCCATCAGTGATTACAACCGCAAGACAGGAGAAGCTTTCTTT
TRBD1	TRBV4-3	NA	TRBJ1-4	CASSSSWGQGGEKLFF	TGCGCCAGCAGCTCGTCTTGGGGACAGGGAGGCGAAAAACTGTTTTTT
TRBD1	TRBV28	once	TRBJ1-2	CASGPDRANYGYTF	TGTGCCAGCGGACCGGACAGGGCTAACTATGGCTACACCTTC
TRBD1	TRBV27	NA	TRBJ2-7	CASSLRGTVPSEQYF	TGTGCCAGCAGTTTAAGGGGGACAGTTCCTTCCGAGCAGTACTTC
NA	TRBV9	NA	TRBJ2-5	CASTKGGEAEETQYF	TGTGCCAGCACCAAAGGGGGAGAAGCGGAAGAGACCCAGTACTTC
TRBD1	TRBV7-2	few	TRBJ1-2	CASRTTPGQGLGYTF	TGTGCCAGCAGAACTACTCCGGGACAGGGTCTCGGCTACACCTTC
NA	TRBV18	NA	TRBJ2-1	CASSPPSGGNYNEQFF	TGTGCCAGCTCACCACCGTCCGGGGGAAATTACAATGAGCAGTTCTTC
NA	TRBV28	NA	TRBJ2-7	CASSADSSYEQYF	TGTGCCAGCAGTGCGGACAGTTCCTACGAGCAGTACTTC
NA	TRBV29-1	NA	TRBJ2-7	CSVATRISYEQYF	TGCAGCGTCGCGACAAGGATCTCCTACGAGCAGTACTTC
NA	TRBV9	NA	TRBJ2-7	CASSGIEYEQYF	TGTGCCAGCAGTGGTATAGAGTACGAGCAGTACTTC
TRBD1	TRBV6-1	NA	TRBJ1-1	CASWNRGSNTEAFF	TGTGCCAGCTGGAACAGGGGGTCGAACACTGAAGCTTTCTTT
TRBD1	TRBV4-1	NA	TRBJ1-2	CASSPSGTDNYGYTF	TGCGCCAGCAGCCCTTCAGGGACAGATAACTATGGCTACACCTTC
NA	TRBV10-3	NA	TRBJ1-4	CAISVGVDEKLFF	TGTGCCATCAGTGTCGGGGTGGACGAAAAACTGTTTTTT
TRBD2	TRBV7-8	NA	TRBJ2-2	CASRTTSGSHTGELFF	TGTGCCAGCAGAACCACTAGCGGGAGTCACACCGGGGAGCTGTTTTTT
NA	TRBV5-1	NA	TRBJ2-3	CASSLVLADTQYF	TGCGCCAGCAGCCTCGTGCTAGCAGATACGCAGTATTTT
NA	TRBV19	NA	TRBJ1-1	CASNLREGLHTEAFF	TGTGCCAGTAACTTAAGGGAGGGTCTGCACACTGAAGCTTTCTTT
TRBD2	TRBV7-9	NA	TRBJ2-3	CASSQQAGSPDTQYF	TGTGCCAGCAGCCAACAAGCGGGGAGCCCAGATACGCAGTATTTT
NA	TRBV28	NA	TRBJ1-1	CATGYTEAFF	TGTGCCACCGGGTACACTGAAGCTTTCTTT
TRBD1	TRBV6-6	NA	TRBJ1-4	CASSSQDRGLFF	TGTGCCAGCAGTTCGCAGGACAGGGGACTGTTTTTT
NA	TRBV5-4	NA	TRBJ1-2	CASRIWGRMTNYGYTF	TGTGCCAGCAGAATCTGGGGGAGGATGACTAACTATGGCTACACCTTC
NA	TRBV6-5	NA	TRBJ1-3	CASSREAGGGNTIYF	TGTGCCAGCAGCCGCGAAGCGGGTGGGGGAAACACCATATATTTT
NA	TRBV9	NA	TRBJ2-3	CASSMRRGSSSTDTQYF	TGTGCCAGCAGCATGCGGCGGGGATCTTCTAGCACAGATACGCAGTATTTT
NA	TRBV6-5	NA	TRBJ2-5	CASSYFIQRVETQYF	TGTGCCAGCAGTTACTTTATACAGAGAGTGGAGACCCAGTACTTC
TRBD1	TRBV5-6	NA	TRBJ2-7	CASSHLKAGQESYEQYF	TGTGCCAGCAGCCATTTGAAGGCGGGACAGGAGTCCTACGAGCAGTACTTC
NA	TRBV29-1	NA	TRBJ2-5	CSVSRDQETQYF	TGCAGCGTTTCCAGGGACCAAGAGACCCAGTACTTC
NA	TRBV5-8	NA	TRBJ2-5	CASSLRTTETQYF	TGTGCCAGCAGCTTGAGGACTACAGAGACCCAGTACTTC
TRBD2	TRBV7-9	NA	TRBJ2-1	CASSYGTSGNEQFF	TGTGCCAGCAGCTACGGGACTAGCGGGAATGAGCAGTTCTTC
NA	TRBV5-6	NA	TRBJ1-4	CASSHSGPGEKLFF	TGTGCCAGCAGTCATTCTGGTCCAGGTGAAAAACTGTTTTTT
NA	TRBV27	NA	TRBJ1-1	CASSSHQAGNTEAFF	TGTGCCAGCAGTTCCCACCAAGCCGGGAACACTGAAGCTTTCTTT
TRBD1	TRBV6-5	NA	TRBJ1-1	CASRRQGMNTEAFF	TGTGCCAGCAGGCGACAGGGCATGAACACTGAAGCTTTCTTT
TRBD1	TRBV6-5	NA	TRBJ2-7	CASSYSGQGYEQYF	TGTGCCAGCAGTTACTCGGGACAGGGATACGAGCAGTACTTC
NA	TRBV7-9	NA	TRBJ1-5	CASSATGPDQPQHF	TGTGCCAGCAGCGCGACGGGTCCGGATCAGCCCCAGCATTTT
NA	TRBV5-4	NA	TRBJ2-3	CASSFPSGTDTQYF	TGTGCCAGCAGCTTTCCTAGCGGCACAGATACGCAGTATTTT
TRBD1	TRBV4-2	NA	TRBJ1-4	CASSQFPGQRNEKLFF	TGTGCCAGCAGCCAATTCCCGGGACAGAGGAATGAAAAACTGTTTTTT
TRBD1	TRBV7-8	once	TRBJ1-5	CASSLDRVQPQHF	TGTGCCAGCAGCTTGGACAGGGTACAGCCCCAGCATTTT